Following are 23 T cell receptor beta chains from one sample sequenced in a study of blood T cell repertoires in COVID-19. Data came from immunoSEQ multiplex PCR; TCRdb stores just in-frame clones and leaves some out. Found here are 70,000 or so clones, 75% to 80% of them singletons; the top ten hold roughly 16%. The sequenced sample consisted of peripheral blood. These receptor sequences come from a human donor in a cohort sampled during active COVID-19.

This clone turned up a few times. The rearrangement uses TRBV3-1 (or the pseudogene TRBV3-2) and TRBJ2-2; 7 nucleotides align to TRBD2. V lost 6 bases, J lost 2 bases, and 9 bases stayed unmatched. This CDR3 has 16 amino acids. The germline V gene has CDR1 LGHDT and CDR2 YNNKEL (reference sequence). The CDR3 bases are TGTGCCAGCAGTAATCTAGCGGAACTCAACACCGGGGAGCTGTTTTTT. Translated, it gives CASSNLAELNTGELFF.

The V and J genes are TRBV5-4 and TRBJ1-4; TRBD1 aligns across 8 bases. The length of the CDR3 is 17 residues. The J segment lost 2 bases and the V segment lost 3 bases, leaving 9 bases of the junction unmatched. CDR1 is SGHNT and CDR2 is YYREEE in the germline V gene (reference sequence). The CDR3 DNA sequence: TGTGCCAGCAGCTCCCGACAGGGGCCCCCTACTAATGAAAAACTGTTTTTT. It yields the protein CASSSRQGPPTNEKLFF.

This chain links TRBV6-1 with TRBJ2-3; 10 nucleotides match TRBD2. This CDR3 is 19 amino acids long. Germline assignment: CDR1 MNHNS and CDR2 SASEGT. Germline trimming cut 4 bases from V and 4 bases from J; bases unmatched to any gene: 17. In DNA form, the CDR3 reads TGTGCCAGCAGTGGGGGAGGGTTTTCTAGCGGGAGTGGCGCAGATACGCAGTATTTT. Its translation is CASSGGGFSSGSGADTQYF.

This chain links TRBV29-1 with TRBJ2-1, with 9 bases fitting TRBD1. Germline V gene data show CDR1 as SQVTM and CDR2 as ANQGSEA. CDR3 size: 11 residues. Trimming removed 3 bases from V and 15 bases from J; junction bases left unmatched: 6. This chain's CDR3 is CSVEEGQGRFF. DNA for the CDR3: TGCAGCGTTGAGGAGGGACAGGGCCGGTTCTTC.

The V gene is TRBV19, the J gene TRBJ2-7; D is unresolved. There are 13 residues in the CDR3. V lost 3 bases to trimming and J lost 3 bases, with 9 bases between them. Germline V gene lookup returns CDR1 LNHDA and CDR2 SQIVND (reference sequence). CDR3 sequence reads: CASSIGLVYEQYF. As DNA, the CDR3 is TGTGCCAGTAGTATTGGCCTTGTCTACGAGCAGTACTTC.

The V call is TRBV18, the J call TRBJ2-7; TRBD2 agrees at 8 bases. J was trimmed by 3 bases and V by 1 base; bases with no gene match: 5. In germline, CDR1 is KGHSH, CDR2 LQKENI. This CDR3 has 15 residues. The DNA of the CDR3 is TGTGCCAGCTCACCACGATCCAGCGGGAGCTACGAGCAGTACTTC. Amino acid sequence: CASSPRSSGSYEQYF.

This clone was seen once. The chain joins TRBV10-2 to TRBJ1-1; 7 bases map to TRBD1. Trimming removed 8 bases from V and 5 bases from J; junction bases left unmatched: 5. The CDR3 is 12 amino acids. Germline V gives CDR1 WSHSY, CDR2 SAAADI. The CDR3 region has the DNA TGCGCCAGCGGAGAGGGGGCAACTGAAGCTTTCTTT. This translates into CASGEGATEAFF.

A single count supports this clone. The sample carries other DNA sequences with the same CDR3. The chain employs TRBV30 and TRBJ1-1, with a weak D call TRBD1 (5 bases). This CDR3 has 13 amino acids. Germline CDR1 reads GTSNPN; CDR2 reads SVGIG (reference sequence). Trimming pared 2 bases from V and 1 base from J, leaving 8 bases between. The CDR3 protein is CAWSTGQNTEAFF. The DNA of the CDR3 is TGTGCCTGGAGTACAGGCCAGAACACTGAAGCTTTCTTT.

The chain carries TRBV5-1 and TRBJ2-7, with 7 bases fitting TRBD1. The germline CDR1 and CDR2 sequences are SGHRS and YFSETQ. Trimming cost V 4 bases and J 4 bases; bases outside gene matches: 14. CDR3 size: 16 residues. The CDR3: CASSRITGTAYYEQYF. The CDR3 DNA sequence: TGCGCCAGCAGCAGGATTACCGGGACAGCATATTACGAGCAGTACTTC.

This clone was detected a few times. The chain recombines TRBV5-1 with TRBJ2-2; 12 nucleotides line up with TRBD2. CDR1 is SGHRS and CDR2 is YFSETQ in the germline V gene. This CDR3 spans 17 amino acids. Trimming removed 2 bases from V and 4 bases from J; junction bases left unmatched: 6. Here the CDR3 reads CASSLRLAGEVTGELFF. The DNA of the CDR3 is TGCGCCAGCAGCTTAAGACTAGCGGGAGAGGTCACCGGGGAGCTGTTTTTT.

The chain carries TRBV4-2 and TRBJ2-3; D may be TRBD2 (5 bases). CDR3 size: 14 residues. V lost 4 bases and J lost 3, with 11 bases in between. Germline-derived CDR1 and CDR2 are LGHNA and YNFKEQ. The CDR3 here is CASSPGSGTDTQYF. The CDR3 DNA follows: TGTGCCAGCAGCCCGGGATCGGGGACAGATACGCAGTATTTT.

In its sample, this clone was seen a few times. The gene calls are TRBV7-9 and TRBJ1-2, with D possibly being TRBD1 (5 bases). V lost 5 bases, J lost 5 bases, and 9 bases lay in between. This CDR3 has 12 residues. Germline assignment: CDR1 SEHNR and CDR2 FQNEAQ (reference sequence). The CDR3 DNA reads TGTGCCAGCAGCCCGGACACTTATGGCTACACCTTC. Residues: CASSPDTYGYTF.

The sample holds a few counts of this clone. The chain carries TRBV5-1 and TRBJ2-7; D is unclear. Trimming took off 4 bases at V and 7 bases at J, with 15 bases between the two ends. The CDR3 runs 13 residues. Germline CDR1 SGHRS, CDR2 YFSETQ. As DNA, the CDR3 is TGCGCCAGCAGCCTGGGGTCCGCGGAGGAGCAGTACTTC. It codes for CASSLGSAEEQYF.

The chain couples TRBV19 to TRBJ1-5; TRBD1 matches 7 bases. CDR3 length: 15 residues. From germline, CDR1 is LNHDA and CDR2 SQIVND (reference sequence). Trimming at V came to 5 bases and at J to 9 bases, leaving 13 bases not matched to a gene. Written as DNA, the CDR3 is TGTGCCAGTAGTCCGTCACAGGGGAGATACGGGCCCCAGCATTTT. This encodes CASSPSQGRYGPQHF.

V usage is TRBV5-1 and J usage is TRBJ1-2; D call uncertain. Trimming took 4 bases from V and 4 from J, leaving 14 bases between them. Germline V lookup: CDR1 SGHRS, CDR2 YFSETQ. The CDR3 length is 14 residues. The CDR3 DNA follows: TGCGCCAGCAGCGGGAACTATGGGAGCTATGGCTACACCTTC. Amino acid sequence: CASSGNYGSYGYTF.

This clone was observed a few times. V and J are TRBV7-2 and TRBJ1-2, with D tentatively TRBD1 (6 bases). Germline assignment: CDR1 SGHTA and CDR2 FQGNSA. The CDR3 loop spans 13 amino acids. V lost 4 bases and J 8 bases, leaving 14 bases between the germline ends. CDR3 DNA: TGTGCCAGCAGCTCCACAGCAACAGGGGGCTACACCTTC. Its translation is CASSSTATGGYTF.

The chain links TRBV12-3 or TRBV12-4 to TRBJ1-5; 7 nucleotides align to TRBD1. The CDR3 spans 13 residues. With V trimmed by 8 bases and J by 3 bases, 4 bases remained unmatched. CDR3 protein: CASAGQNNQPQHF. CDR3 in DNA: TGTGCCAGCGCGGGACAGAACAATCAGCCCCAGCATTTT.

This clone was seen just once. The chain employs TRBV29-1 and TRBJ2-3; TRBD2 agrees at 11 bases. The CDR3 covers 15 residues. Germline CDR1 is SQVTM and CDR2 is ANQGSEA. Trimming cost V 4 bases and J 0 bases; bases outside gene matches: 3. The CDR3 sequence: CSVAGTSGSTDTQYF. Written as DNA, the CDR3 is TGCAGCGTTGCCGGGACTAGCGGAAGCACAGATACGCAGTATTTT.

The V and J genes are TRBV3-1 (or the pseudogene TRBV3-2) and TRBJ2-2, with D tentatively TRBD2 (6 bases). The CDR3 has 15 amino acids. Germline V lookup: CDR1 LGHDT, CDR2 YNNKEL (reference sequence). V was shortened by 1 base and J by 4 bases, with 10 bases between the two germline ends. The CDR3 loop is CASSQGSAGTGELFF. The DNA for the CDR3 is TGTGCCAGCAGCCAAGGTTCAGCGGGCACCGGGGAGCTGTTTTTT.

The chain employs TRBV5-4 and TRBJ1-2, with D possibly matching TRBD1 (6 bases). Germline CDR1 and CDR2: SGHNT and YYREEE (reference sequence). The CDR3 loop spans 14 amino acids. The germline V and J ends were trimmed by 0 bases and 3 bases, with 9 bases remaining between them. CDR3 nucleotides: TGTGCCAGCAGCTTGGAAGCAGGGGACTATGGCTACACCTTC. Its protein product is CASSLEAGDYGYTF.

The rearrangement links TRBV19 to TRBJ2-3, with 12 positions matching TRBD1. This CDR3 region has 18 residues. After removal of 6 bases from V and 5 bases from J, the junction contained 15 bases not matched to a gene. Germline loops: CDR1 LNHDA, CDR2 SQIVND (reference sequence). The chain's CDR3 is CASSRDRGLAGILDTQYF. The DNA of the CDR3 is TGTGCCAGTAGCCGGGACAGGGGGCTCGCGGGGATCCTAGATACGCAGTATTTT.

J is TRBJ2-3 and V is TRBV28; D is possibly TRBD1 (6 bases). The CDR3 has 19 amino acids. The germline gives CDR1 MDHEN, CDR2 SYDVKM. With 2 bases removed from V and 8 bases from J, the gap between germline ends came to 29 bases. CDR3 amino acids: CASSLVHRDRPLKKATQYF. CDR3 sequence (DNA): TGTGCCAGCAGTTTAGTGCATAGAGACAGGCCTCTTAAAAAGGCTACGCAGTATTTT.

The chain employs TRBV28 and TRBJ1-2, with 7 bases lining up with TRBD1. The CDR3 has 14 residues. V dropped 5 bases and J dropped 1; count of bases not matched to a gene: 4. Looked up from germline, CDR1 is MDHEN and CDR2 is SYDVKM. CDR3 bases: TGTGCCAGCAGTCTGACAGGGTATAACTATGGCTACACCTTC. Its translation: CASSLTGYNYGYTF.